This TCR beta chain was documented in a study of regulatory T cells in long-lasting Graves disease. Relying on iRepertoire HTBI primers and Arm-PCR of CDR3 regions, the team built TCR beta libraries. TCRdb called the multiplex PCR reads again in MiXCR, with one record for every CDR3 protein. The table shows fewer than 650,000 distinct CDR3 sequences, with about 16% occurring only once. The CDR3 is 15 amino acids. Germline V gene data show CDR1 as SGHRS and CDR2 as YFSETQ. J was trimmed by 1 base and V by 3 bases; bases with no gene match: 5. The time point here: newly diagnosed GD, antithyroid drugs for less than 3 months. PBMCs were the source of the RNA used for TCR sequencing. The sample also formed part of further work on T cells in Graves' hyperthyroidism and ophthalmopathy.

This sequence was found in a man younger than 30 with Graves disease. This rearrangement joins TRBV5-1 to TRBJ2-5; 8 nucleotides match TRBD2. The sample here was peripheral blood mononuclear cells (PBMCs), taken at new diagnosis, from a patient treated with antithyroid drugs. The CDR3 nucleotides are TGCGCCAGCAGCTCATATACTAGCGGCCAAGAGACCCAGTACTTC. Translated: CASSSYTSGQETQYF.